The present T cell receptor (beta chain) was sequenced within a study of blood T cell repertoires in COVID-19 (dated by TCRdb to the early 2020s). General notes on the study: Collaborator samples came from the United States, Italy and Spain and covered acute and convalescent phases of COVID-19. The prospective study material was composed of cDNA or gDNA derived from T cells, B-cell-depleted T cells, or PBMCs. Deeply sampled blood TCRbeta repertoires from subjects exposed to, actively infected with, or recovered from COVID-19 were included in the dataset. The repertoires were made available in a free public database intended to serve as a resource for research on the immune response to SARS-CoV-2. Samples were obtained from the ongoing ImmuneRACE study (first 160 participants) and from 1,254 subjects provided by 6 global collaborators. Nearly every sample came with metadata listing a de-identified subject ID, COVID-19 status, age in years and sex. HLA class I and class II types, where available, came from metadata supplied by the sample provider rather than from assay-based typing. Paper-wide results and their limitations: Clinical and demographic metadata were provided uncurated, with the amount varying by source and participant.

TCRbeta CDR3 regions were amplified from genomic DNA by means of the immunoSEQ Assay, a bias-controlled multiplex PCR. The study's own analysis went as follows. Nucleated cell counts per sample were estimated from amplification of reference gene primers within the assay. Sequence reads were collapsed and filtered to measure the absolute abundance of every unique TCRbeta CDR3 rearrangement. For each sample, productive Simpson clonality was calculated by taking the square root of Simpson's diversity index across productive rearrangements. This immuneACCESS table, as held by TCRdb, lists in-frame sequences with V and J called but not all clones. Of the missing ones, under half trace to an unresolved V gene in checked studies; the others have no known cause. The V and J calls and clone size are taken from that table; D and trimming were inferred from the DNA. The sample data list approximately 110,000 clones, and 80% to 85% of these were observed just once. Less than 8% of the sample is held by the ten biggest clonotypes.

V is pruned by 6 bases and J by 1 base, leaving 2 bases of the junction without a gene match. According to the germline V gene (reference sequence), CDR1 reads MNHEY and CDR2 reads SMNVEV. Including cysteine and phenylalanine, the CDR3 has 13 amino acids. Only the CDR3 DNA stays, 39 bases, in frame from base 1. Each collaborating institution followed its own protocols to collect whole blood in K2EDTA tubes. For TCRbeta analysis, collaborator samples were shipped as frozen whole blood, as isolated PBMCs, or as DNA extracted from either sample type. As concerns this clone: What antigen it recognizes has not been identified. Per-base qualities were not stored, and no clone one base away is much larger.

Sequencing input: peripheral blood. This clonotype was obtained from a man aged 65 to 79 with acute or convalescent COVID-19. The rearrangement combines TRBV27 with TRBJ1-1, with TRBD1 identical over 7 junction bases. CDR3 reads: CASRRQGNTEAFF. The nucleotides are TGTGCCAGCAGGAGACAGGGGAACACTGAAGCTTTCTTT.